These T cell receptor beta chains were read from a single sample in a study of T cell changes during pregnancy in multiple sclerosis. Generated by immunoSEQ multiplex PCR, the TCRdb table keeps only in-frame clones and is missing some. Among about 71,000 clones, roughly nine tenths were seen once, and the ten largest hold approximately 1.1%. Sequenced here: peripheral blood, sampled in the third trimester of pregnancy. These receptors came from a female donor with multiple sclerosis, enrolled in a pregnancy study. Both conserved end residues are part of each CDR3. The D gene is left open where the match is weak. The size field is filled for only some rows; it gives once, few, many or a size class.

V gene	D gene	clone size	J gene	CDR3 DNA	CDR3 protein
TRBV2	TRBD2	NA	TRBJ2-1	TGTGCCAGCAACTACCCCTCCGGGACTAGCATAGGGTACTCCTACAATGAGCAGTTCTTC	CASNYPSGTSIGYSYNEQFF
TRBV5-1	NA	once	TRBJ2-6	TGCGCCAGCAGCGGGCCACCGCCCGTTGGGGCCAACGTCCTGACTTTC	CASSGPPPVGANVLTF
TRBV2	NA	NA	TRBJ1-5	TGTGCCAGCAGTGATGGCTCGGGGGGGGCCTTGGGCAATCAGCCCCAGCATTTT	CASSDGSGGALGNQPQHF
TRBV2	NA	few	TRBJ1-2	TGTGCCAGCAGTGGACAGTATGGCTACACCTTC	CASSGQYGYTF
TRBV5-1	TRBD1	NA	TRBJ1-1	TGCGCCAGCAGCCTCCCCGGGACAGGTGGGAACACTGAAGCTTTCTTT	CASSLPGTGGNTEAFF
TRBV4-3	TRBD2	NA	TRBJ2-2	TGCGCCAGCAGCCAAGACCGACTAGCGGGAGGCTCCGGGGAGCTGTTTTTT	CASSQDRLAGGSGELFF
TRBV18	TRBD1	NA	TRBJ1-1	TGTGCCAGCTCACCACCCGACAGGGTCGCTGAAGCTTTCTTT	CASSPPDRVAEAFF
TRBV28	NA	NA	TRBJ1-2	TGTGCCAGCAGCCCTCGGGAGGGCCCAGTTAACTATGGCTACACCTTC	CASSPREGPVNYGYTF
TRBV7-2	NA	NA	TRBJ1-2	TGTGCCAGCAGCTTAGTAGCGGGGGGCGGCTATGGCTACACCTTC	CASSLVAGGGYGYTF
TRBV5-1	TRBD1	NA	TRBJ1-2	TGCGCCAGCAGCCGGACAGGGACGAACTATGGCTACACCTTC	CASSRTGTNYGYTF
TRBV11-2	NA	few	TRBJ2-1	TGTGCCAGCAGCAGGGGGAACCATGAGCAGTTCTTC	CASSRGNHEQFF
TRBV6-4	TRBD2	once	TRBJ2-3	TGTGCCAGCAGTGATATGGCGGGAGGGACAGATACGCAGTATTTT	CASSDMAGGTDTQYF
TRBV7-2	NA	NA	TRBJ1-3	TGTGCCAGCAGCTTTTTATTGAGTTACTCTGGAAACACCATATATTTT	CASSFLLSYSGNTIYF
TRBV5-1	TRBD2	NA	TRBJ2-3	TGCGCCAGCAGCAAGGACGGACTAGCGGAGATGGGAGATACGCAGTATTTT	CASSKDGLAEMGDTQYF
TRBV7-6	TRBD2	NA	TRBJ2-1	TGTGCCAGCAGCTTATGGACTAGCGGGAGCGCCTACAATGAGCAGTTCTTC	CASSLWTSGSAYNEQFF
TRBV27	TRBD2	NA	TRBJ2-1	TGTGCCAGCAGTTCGACTAGCGGGCATGCCAATGAGCAGTTCTTC	CASSSTSGHANEQFF
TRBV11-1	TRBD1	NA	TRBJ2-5	TGTGCCAGCGCACCAGGGACAGTACAAGAGACCCAGTACTTC	CASAPGTVQETQYF
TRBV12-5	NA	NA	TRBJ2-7	TGTGCTAGTGGTTTGGTAAAGGGGAACGAGCAGTACTTC	CASGLVKGNEQYF
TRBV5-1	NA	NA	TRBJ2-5	TGCGCCAGCAGCTTGGCAGGACAGTACCAAGAGACCCAGTACTTC	CASSLAGQYQETQYF
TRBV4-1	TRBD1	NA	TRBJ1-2	TGCGCCAGCAGCCAAACCGGGACAGGGGGCTTCAGAGGCCACTACACCTTC	CASSQTGTGGFRGHYTF
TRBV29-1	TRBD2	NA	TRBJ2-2	TGCAGCGTTAAGCCCGACGGGAGGGACACCGGGGAGCTGTTTTTT	CSVKPDGRDTGELFF
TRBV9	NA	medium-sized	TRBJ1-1	TGTGCCAGCAGCGTATCGGGGGGCGGTTTGACTGAAGCTTTCTTT	CASSVSGGGLTEAFF
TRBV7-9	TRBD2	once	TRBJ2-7	TGTGCCAGCAGCTACGGACTAGCGGGAGTCGAGCAGTACTTC	CASSYGLAGVEQYF
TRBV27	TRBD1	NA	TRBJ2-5	TGTGCCAGCAGTTTGCAGGGGGCGCGGGTAGAGACCCAGTACTTC	CASSLQGARVETQYF
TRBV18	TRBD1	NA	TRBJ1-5	TGTGCCAGCTCACCCGGGACAGGGGGCGATCAGCCCCAGCATTTT	CASSPGTGGDQPQHF
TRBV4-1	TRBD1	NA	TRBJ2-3	TGCGCCAGCAGCCAAGACCCCAGGGGGCAAATGGATACGCAGTATTTT	CASSQDPRGQMDTQYF
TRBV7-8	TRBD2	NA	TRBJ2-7	TGTGCCAGCAGCTTAACGACTAGCGGGAGGTCCTACGAGCAGTACTTC	CASSLTTSGRSYEQYF
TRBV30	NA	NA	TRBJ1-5	TGTGCCTGTGGTGGGGGGAGTCAGCCCCAGCATTTT	CACGGGSQPQHF
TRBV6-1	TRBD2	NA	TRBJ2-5	TGTGCCAGCAGTGAACTTCTAGCGGGCCTCCAAGAGACCCAGTACTTC	CASSELLAGLQETQYF
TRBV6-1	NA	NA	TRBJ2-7	TGTGCCAGCAGTGAAGGCCCCGGGGAACGAGAAACCTACGAGCAGTACTTC	CASSEGPGERETYEQYF
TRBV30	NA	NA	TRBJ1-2	TGTGCCTGGACGCTCCAGGGGAATTATGGCTACACCTTC	CAWTLQGNYGYTF
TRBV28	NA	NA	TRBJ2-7	TGTGCCAGCACCCTCGGGACAAACTACGAGCAGTACTTC	CASTLGTNYEQYF
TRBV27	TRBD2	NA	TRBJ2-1	TGTGCCAGCAGTTCACGAGCGGGAGGCCCCGTCTACAATGAGCAGTTCTTC	CASSSRAGGPVYNEQFF
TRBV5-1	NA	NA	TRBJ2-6	TGCGCCAGCAGTCTCTACTCTGGGGCCAACGTCCTGACTTTC	CASSLYSGANVLTF
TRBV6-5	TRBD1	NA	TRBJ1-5	TGTGCCAGCAGTTCCAGGGGGCGGGAGCCCCAGCATTTT	CASSSRGREPQHF
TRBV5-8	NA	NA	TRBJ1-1	TGTGCCAGCAGCTTGGCTCGGGACACTGAAGCTTTCTTT	CASSLARDTEAFF
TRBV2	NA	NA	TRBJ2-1	TGTGCCAGCAGTGACCAAAATTTTTCCAATGAGCAGTTCTTC	CASSDQNFSNEQFF
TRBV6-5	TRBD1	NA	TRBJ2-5	TGTGCCAGCAGCCTTCGGGACAGCGCCCAAGAGACCCAGTACTTC	CASSLRDSAQETQYF
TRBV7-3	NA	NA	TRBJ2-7	TGTGCCAGCAGCTTAACGGTAAAGCACGAGCAGTACTTC	CASSLTVKHEQYF
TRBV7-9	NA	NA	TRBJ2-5	TGTGCCAGCAGCTTATGGCCAGGGGACACCTACCAAGAGACCCAGTACTTC	CASSLWPGDTYQETQYF
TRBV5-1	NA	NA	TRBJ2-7	TGCGCCAGCAGCTCGAACACAGGGAGAGAGTACGAGCAGTACTTC	CASSSNTGREYEQYF
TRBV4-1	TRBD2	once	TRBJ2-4	TGCGCCAGCAGCCAAGTCTGGCTAGCGGGTAAAAACATTCAGTACTTC	CASSQVWLAGKNIQYF
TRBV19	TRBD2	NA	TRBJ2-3	TGTGCCAGTAGTAAGGGACTAGCGGGAGGCACAGATACGCAGTATTTT	CASSKGLAGGTDTQYF
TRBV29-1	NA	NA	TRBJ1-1	TGCAGCGTTGAGGGAGGACGAGAAGCTTTCTTT	CSVEGGREAFF
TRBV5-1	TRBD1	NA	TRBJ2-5	TGCGCCAGCAGCTTACAGGGGGCAGGAGAGACCCAGTACTTC	CASSLQGAGETQYF
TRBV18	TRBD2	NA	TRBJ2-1	TGTGCCAGCTCACCCATAGTCACCGGGACTAGTATTGGCCCGGAGCAGTTCTTC	CASSPIVTGTSIGPEQFF
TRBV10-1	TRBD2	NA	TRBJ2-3	TGCGCCAGCAGTGAAGATCGAGCGGGGGGCACAGATACGCAGTATTTT	CASSEDRAGGTDTQYF
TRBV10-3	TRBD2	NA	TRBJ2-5	TGTGCCATCAGTGACAGTCCCGGGACTAGCGGGAGGGAAGAGACCCAGTACTTC	CAISDSPGTSGREETQYF
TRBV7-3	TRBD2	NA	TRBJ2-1	TGTGCCAGCAGCTTAGGCGGGAGTCTCAATGAGCAGTTCTTC	CASSLGGSLNEQFF
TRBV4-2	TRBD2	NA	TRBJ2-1	TGTGCCAGCAGCCAAGATACTGGCGGGAGGGCCTTTGGGATCTCCTACAATGAGCAGTTCTTC	CASSQDTGGRAFGISYNEQFF
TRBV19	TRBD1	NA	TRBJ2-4	TGTGCCAGTAGTATCTCCGGGACAGGGGGACGGGAGGGCATTCAGTACTTC	CASSISGTGGREGIQYF
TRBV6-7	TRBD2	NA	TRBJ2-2	TGTGCCAGCAGTTACCCGGGACTAGCAAAAACCACCGGGGAGCTGTTTTTT	CASSYPGLAKTTGELFF
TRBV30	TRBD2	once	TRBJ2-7	TGTGCCTGGAAACTAGCGGACTACGAGCAGTACTTC	CAWKLADYEQYF
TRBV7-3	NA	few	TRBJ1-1	TGTGCCAGCAGCTTAGGGCACGCGAACACTGAAGCTTTCTTT	CASSLGHANTEAFF
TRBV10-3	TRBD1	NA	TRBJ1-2	TGTGCCATCAGTCCACAAAGACAGGGGGCCCCTAACTATGGCTACACCTTC	CAISPQRQGAPNYGYTF